This TCR beta chain is from a study of T-cell reconstitution after alpha-beta-depleted transplantation in children. Unique molecular identifiers were incorporated when the TCRbeta library was constructed. Using its own MiXCR run on the PCR reads, TCRdb lists one record per CDR3 protein. The table has 300,000 or so distinct CDR3 sequences, nearly 10% seen once. Germline V gene lookup returns CDR1 SGHAT and CDR2 FQNNGV. The V gene end was trimmed by 1 base and the J gene end by 2 bases; junction bases not matched to a gene: 2. The length of the CDR3 is 18 residues. The source was PBMCs from the stem cell graft donor, collected from the stem cell graft. This chain links TRBV11-2 with TRBJ2-1; 16 bases are shared with TRBD2. The origin of this receptor is a human donor who donated a stem cell graft to a child with SCID. DNA for the CDR3: TGTGCCAGCAGCTTAGGGGGACTAGCGGGGGGGCCCTACAATGAGCAGTTCTTC. Residues: CASSLGGLAGGPYNEQFF.